Listed below are T cell receptor beta chains from one sample, sequenced in a study of CD4 and CD8 cells across lung adenocarcinoma regions. TCRdb independently ran MiXCR on the PCR reads; one entry per CDR3 protein. The sample holds 12,000 or so distinct CDR3 sequences; over 45% are singletons and the top ten take approximately 31%. The sample consisted of CD8+ T cells from the margin of a lung tumor. Receptor source: a male donor with lung adenocarcinoma. The CD4 and CD8 labels of this study may be unreliable. Each CDR3 is given with its conserved first and last residue. D genes are given only for firm matches. Size tells how often a clone was seen (once, few, many) or the class of an expanded clone, and some rows leave it out.

d_call,clone_size,v_call,j_call,cdr3_nt,cdr3_aa
-,-,TRBV25-1,TRBJ2-5,TGTGCCAGCAGTGAAGCGGAGACCCAGTACTTC,CASSEAETQYF
TRBD2,medium-sized,TRBV11-2,TRBJ2-3,TGTGCCAGCAGCTTAGAGCCTGGGACTAGCTCTTTGAATACGCAGTATTTT,CASSLEPGTSSLNTQYF
TRBD2,-,TRBV10-3,TRBJ2-4,TGTTCAGGAGCGGGGCTGTCTTTCAAAAATACTCAGTATTTC,CSGAGLSFKNTQYF
-,many,TRBV7-2,TRBJ1-2,TGTGCCAGCAGCTTAGTTGGGGGGTACTCGGGCTATGGCTACACCTTC,CASSLVGGYSGYGYTF
TRBD2,many,TRBV6-1,TRBJ2-1,TGTGCCAGCAGTAGAGCGGGAGGGGGCTACAATGAGCAGTTCTTC,CASSRAGGGYNEQFF
TRBD1,many,TRBV6-2/TRBV6-3,TRBJ1-1,TGTGCCAGCAGTCATTCATTTACCGGGACAGGGAACACTGAAGCTTTCTTT,CASSHSFTGTGNTEAFF
TRBD2,many,TRBV6-1,TRBJ2-7,TGTGCCAGCAGTGAAGGACTAGCGGGGGCCTACGAGCAGTACTTC,CASSEGLAGAYEQYF
-,-,TRBV6-5,TRBJ2-3,TGTGCCAGCAGTCCCTCGCGTCGCTCCGGGTCAGATACGCAGTATTTT,CASSPSRRSGSDTQYF
-,-,TRBV6-5,TRBJ2-3,TGTGCCAGCAGTTACCGACGCACGGGGGTGCCCCAGTATTTT,CASSYRRTGVPQYF
-,few,TRBV20-1,TRBJ2-1,TGCAGCTGCGATAAGGGATCCTACAATGAGCAGTTCTTC,CSCDKGSYNEQFF
TRBD2,few,TRBV6-1,TRBJ2-1,TGTGCCAGCAGACCCGCGGGGGGCCAAGAGACCCAGTTCTTC,CASRPAGGQETQFF
-,-,TRBV4-1,TRBJ2-3,TGCGCCAGCAGCCAAGTTGCGGCGGGGGATACGCAGTATTTT,CASSQVAAGDTQYF
TRBD2,large,TRBV6-6,TRBJ2-1,TGTGCCACCGGACGGGGAGGGAGCTACAATGAGCAGTTCTTC,CATGRGGSYNEQFF
TRBD2,-,TRBV6-1,TRBJ2-7,TGTGCGGGCGGGGGGACTGGGCGATGGGATGAGCAGTACTTC,CAGGGTGRWDEQYF
TRBD2,-,TRBV10-2,TRBJ2-5,TGCGCCAGCAGTGATAAGAATAGCGGGAAGGAGACCCAGTACTTC,CASSDKNSGKETQYF
TRBD1,few,TRBV14,TRBJ2-1,TGTGCCAGCAGCCTTCGACCGGGACAGGGGGACCCCAATGAGCAGTTCTTC,CASSLRPGQGDPNEQFF
-,many,TRBV6-1,TRBJ2-7,TGTGCCAGCAGTGAAGGGGAAATCCACGAGCAGTACTTC,CASSEGEIHEQYF
TRBD2,-,TRBV19,TRBJ2-3,TGTGCCAGTAGTATAGCTAGCGGAGCTAGCACAGATACGCAGTATTTT,CASSIASGASTDTQYF
-,-,TRBV6-1,TRBJ2-3,TGTGCCAGCAGTGAAGAAGAAGCCTTCCATGGAGATACGCAGTATTTT,CASSEEEAFHGDTQYF
TRBD2,-,TRBV6-1,TRBJ2-1,TGTGCCAGCAGTGAAGGGGAGGGCGGCTACAATGAGCAGTTCTTC,CASSEGEGGYNEQFF
-,few,TRBV6-1,TRBJ2-4,TGTGCCAGCACCTGGCCAGGCGAAAACATTCAGTACTTC,CASTWPGENIQYF
-,large,TRBV27,TRBJ1-2,TGTGCCAGCAGTTTTTCAGGGGCGCATGGCTACACCTTC,CASSFSGAHGYTF
-,-,TRBV6-1,TRBJ2-5,TGTGCCAGCAGTCGACTAACTACAGAGACCCAGTACTTC,CASSRLTTETQYF
TRBD1,many,TRBV7-3,TRBJ2-7,TGTGCCAGCAGCATTGGACAGGGCTACGAGCAGTACTTC,CASSIGQGYEQYF
-,-,TRBV27,TRBJ2-4,TGTGCCTCCAGGCTTAGAGCCAAAAACATGCAGTACTTC,CASRLRAKNMQYF
-,once,TRBV9,TRBJ1-2,TGTGCCAGCGGATCGGCCGGCTATGGCTACACCTTC,CASGSAGYGYTF
-,-,TRBV6-2/TRBV6-3,TRBJ2-1,TGTGCCAGCAGCCCCTACGATCCTTCCGGGTACGAGCAGTTCTTC,CASSPYDPSGYEQFF
TRBD2,few,TRBV11-2,TRBJ2-7,TGTGCCAGCAGCTCCGGGGGGGGGGTATACTCCTACGAGCAGTACTTC,CASSSGGGVYSYEQYF
-,-,TRBV10-2,TRBJ2-4,TGCGCCAGCAAGCACAGTGATCTAGCCAAAGACACCCAGTACTTC,CASKHSDLAKDTQYF
TRBD1,few,TRBV6-1,TRBJ1-2,TGTGCCAGCAGAGGAACAGGGGGCGCGCTCCATGGCTACACCTTC,CASRGTGGALHGYTF
TRBD2,-,TRBV5-3,TRBJ2-1,TGTGCCAGAAGCGAGGGACTAGGGTACAATGAGCAGTTCTTC,CARSEGLGYNEQFF
TRBD2,-,TRBV6-1,TRBJ2-2,TGTGCCAGCAGTCCCCGGCGACTAGCGGGAGGGAACACCGGTGCGCTGTATTTT,CASSPRRLAGGNTGALYF
TRBD1,-,TRBV6-1,TRBJ1-6,TGTGCCAGCAGTACGGGACAGGAGGTTAGCTCCTATAATTCACCCCTCCACTTT,CASSTGQEVSSYNSPLHF
-,-,TRBV7-2,TRBJ2-5,TGTGCCAGCAGCTTAGGGAGACTCGGGGGCCGTGACCAAAAGACCCAGTACTTC,CASSLGRLGGRDQKTQYF